Each of the 21 T cell receptor beta chains below was sequenced from the same sample in a study of T cells in Graves' hyperthyroidism and ophthalmopathy. TCR beta CDR3 regions were amplified from RNA transcripts. The HTBI set primed first-round TCR CDR3 RT-PCR. TCRdb reanalysed the multiplex PCR reads using MiXCR and keeps one entry per CDR3 protein. The sample yields about 610,000 distinct CDR3 sequences, 14% to 15% seen once. Sequenced sample: blood. The receptors shown here come from a woman aged 40 to 50 with Graves' ophthalmopathy.

V usage is TRBV11-2 and J usage is TRBJ2-2; unclear D gene. Between the trimmed V and J ends, which lost 0 bases and 0 bases, there was a span of 8 bases. CDR1 and CDR2 from the germline V gene are SGHAT and FQNNGV. This CDR3 comprises 16 residues. The CDR3 nucleotides read TGTGCCAGCAGCTTAGATACCCACTCGAACACCGGGGAGCTGTTTTTT. Its translation: CASSLDTHSNTGELFF. The variable domain in full, with the rest retrieved from reference TRBV11-2 and TRBJ2-2, is EAGVAQSPRYKIIEKRQSVAFWCNPISGHATLYWYQQILGQGPKLLIQFQNNGVVDDSQLPKDRFSAERLKGVDSTLKIQPAKLEDSAVYLCASSLDTHSNTGELFFGEGSRLTVL.

The chain couples TRBV6-1 to TRBJ1-5; no clear D gene. This CDR3 contains 15 residues. Germline V gives CDR1 MNHNS, CDR2 SASEGT. Trimming stripped 8 bases from V and 3 bases from J, with 17 bases between. CDR3 region: CASVPAGHNNQPQHF. The CDR3 bases are TGTGCCAGCGTACCTGCGGGTCATAACAATCAGCCCCAGCATTTT.

This clonotype was seen ten or more times. This sequence joins TRBV6-2 or TRBV6-3 and TRBJ1-5, with no clear D. CDR3 length equals 15 residues. V lost 1 base and J lost 0, with 7 bases in between. From germline, CDR1 is MNHEY and CDR2 SVGEGT. CDR3 protein: CASSYWGDSNQPQHF. The CDR3, as DNA: TGTGCCAGCAGTTACTGGGGAGATAGCAATCAGCCCCAGCATTTT.

This clonotype was picked up many times. The chain uses TRBV12-3 or TRBV12-4 and TRBJ1-2; D uncertain. Trimming took off 5 bases at V and 0 bases at J, with 13 bases between the two ends. This CDR3 is built from 15 residues. CDR3 sequence (DNA): TGTGCCAGCAGTGACCCCTGGGAGGCTAACTATGGCTACACCTTC. As protein: CASSDPWEANYGYTF.

Many counts were recorded for this clonotype. This chain joins TRBV6-2 or TRBV6-3 and TRBJ2-3; 12 positions agree with TRBD2. This CDR3 is 14 amino acids long. With 8 bases clipped from V and 4 bases from J, the junction kept 4 bases outside the gene matches. The germline CDR1 and CDR2 sequences are MNHEY and SVGEGT. Written as DNA, the CDR3 is TGTGCCAGCCGGACTAGCGGGGCCGCAGATACGCAGTATTTT. It translates to CASRTSGAADTQYF.

This clonotype was recorded many times. J is TRBJ1-3 and V is TRBV10-3; D remains unclear. The germline V gene encodes CDR1 ENHRY and CDR2 SYGVKD. The V and J ends lost 2 bases and 8 bases respectively, with 7 bases between them. The CDR3 covers 12 residues. CDR3 sequence (DNA): TGTGCCATCAGTGAGGACTCATACACCATATATTTT. Its protein is CAISEDSYTIYF.

This clonotype came up a few times. The rearrangement uses TRBV12-3 or TRBV12-4 and TRBJ2-4, with D perhaps TRBD2 (5 bases). V dropped 6 bases and J dropped 2 bases, with 20 bases sitting between them. CDR3 length: 17 residues. The CDR3 loop is CASSSTGIGRSKNIQYF. DNA for the CDR3: TGTGCCAGCAGCTCGACCGGGATCGGGCGGTCCAAAAACATTCAGTACTTC.

This clonotype was seen at least ten times. The genes are TRBV27 and TRBJ2-4; D is unresolved. Germline CDR1 and CDR2: MNHEY and SMNVEV (reference sequence). The germline V and J ends were trimmed by 5 bases and 0 bases, with 14 bases remaining between them. CDR3 length: 16 residues. The CDR3 loop is CASSHGRSLAKNIQYF. The CDR3 DNA is TGTGCCAGCAGTCATGGACGGTCACTAGCCAAAAACATTCAGTACTTC.

The table lists this clonotype with many counts. The chain employs TRBV10-3 and TRBJ1-2, with D maybe TRBD1 (5 bases). The ends were cut back, 10 bases at V and 8 bases at J, with 17 bases in the middle. Germline assignment: CDR1 ENHRY and CDR2 SYGVKD. The CDR3 is made up of 12 amino acids. The CDR3 DNA reads TGTGCCACCTGGGACTTTGAAGGCGGCTACACCTTC. Translated: CATWDFEGGYTF.

V gene TRBV20-1 combines with J gene TRBJ2-7, with 9 positions matching TRBD2. J gave up 4 bases and V 6 bases, and 10 bases lay outside the gene matches. CDR1 and CDR2 (germline): DFQATT, SNEGSKA (reference sequence). There are 14 residues in the CDR3. The CDR3 spells CSAPIAGVGYEQYF. For the CDR3, the DNA is TGCAGTGCCCCTATAGCGGGAGTGGGGTACGAGCAGTACTTC.

This clonotype was found many times. A read error may account for a junction end that differs from germline. This chain connects TRBV6-2 or TRBV6-3 to TRBJ2-2, with TRBD1 matching 9 bases. The CDR3 is 18 amino acids. Germline V lookup: CDR1 MNHEY, CDR2 SVGEGT. This CDR3 is CASSSPRGQGGTAGELSF. The CDR3, as DNA: TGTGCCAGCAGTTCCCCTAGGGGACAGGGTGGTACAGCCGGGGAGCTGTCTTTT.

This clonotype came up many times. This rearrangement joins TRBV24-1 to TRBJ2-5; D is unresolved. Germline CDR1 KGHDR, CDR2 SFDVKD. The CDR3 spans 13 residues. Deletions cut 3 bases from V and 7 bases from J, with 11 bases between. CDR3 protein: CATSDQSDGTQYF. As DNA, the CDR3 is TGTGCCACCAGTGATCAGAGCGACGGGACCCAGTACTTC.

This clonotype was recorded at least ten times. J is TRBJ1-1 and V is TRBV29-1; no clear D gene. V was shortened by 5 bases and J by 6 bases, with 16 bases between the two germline ends. Germline V CDR1 and CDR2: SQVTM, ANQGSEA. The CDR3 loop spans 13 amino acids. This CDR3 is CSVMPLRDAEAFF. As DNA, the CDR3 is TGCAGCGTTATGCCCCTCCGCGACGCTGAAGCTTTCTTT.

This clonotype was counted many times. This rearrangement joins TRBV6-5 to TRBJ2-7, with 8 bases that match TRBD2. Germline trimming cut 2 bases from V and 3 bases from J; bases unmatched to any gene: 3. This CDR3 is built from 14 residues. The germline gives CDR1 MNHEY, CDR2 SVGAGI. The CDR3: CASSYVRGGYEQYF. The CDR3 DNA reads as TGTGCCAGCAGTTACGTCCGGGGGGGCTACGAGCAGTACTTC.

This clonotype has a handful of counts. DNA for the CDR3: TGTGCCAGTAGTACCCCCCTGGGGGGCCAAACTGAAGCTTTCTTT. It translates to CASSTPLGGQTEAFF. V is TRBV19 and J is TRBJ1-1; TRBD1 is a possible D gene (6 bases). The V end lost 4 bases, the J end lost 5 bases, and 17 bases lay between the germline ends. Germline V lookup: CDR1 LNHDA, CDR2 SQIVND (reference sequence). The CDR3 consists of 15 residues.

This clonotype was found many times. The V call is TRBV19, the J call TRBJ1-2; possibly TRBD1 for D (5 bases). This CDR3 region has 18 residues. V lost 7 bases and J lost 0, with 24 bases in between. Germline CDR1 reads LNHDA; CDR2 reads SQIVND (reference sequence). The CDR3 nucleotides read TGTGCCAGTACCTTGGGAATATTCTCCAGGGAAGCTAACTATGGCTACACCTTC. Translation gives CASTLGIFSREANYGYTF.

V usage is TRBV11-1 and J usage is TRBJ2-5; tentative D call: TRBD2 (5 bases). CDR1 and CDR2 from the germline V gene are SGHAT and FQDESV (reference sequence). The CDR3 spans 14 residues. The germline V and J ends were trimmed by 5 bases and 2 bases, with 12 bases remaining between them. Here the CDR3 reads CASSTGTGQETQYF. Here the CDR3 DNA reads TGTGCCAGCAGCACCGGCACGGGACAAGAGACCCAGTACTTC.

Only one count was recorded for this clonotype. The CDR3 coding sequence is TGTGCCAGCAGAGACAGGGGGCTTCTTCACGAGCAGTACTTC. It is translated as CASRDRGLLHEQYF. The chain couples TRBV2 to TRBJ2-7, with 10 bases fitting TRBD1. The CDR3 spans 14 residues. The germline V gene has CDR1 SNHLY and CDR2 FYNNEI. V lost 6 bases to trimming and J lost 5 bases; unmatched junction nucleotides: 7.

The chain is built from TRBV6-2 or TRBV6-3 and TRBJ2-7; D gene ambiguous. Between the trimmed V and J ends, which lost 4 bases and 2 bases, there was a span of 12 bases. This CDR3 spans 14 amino acids. Looked up from germline, CDR1 is MNHEY and CDR2 is SVGEGT. CDR3 in amino acids: CASSSLGNPYEQYF. CDR3 coding DNA: TGTGCCAGCAGTTCCCTAGGGAATCCCTACGAGCAGTACTTC.

V is TRBV10-3 and J is TRBJ1-2; D call uncertain. This CDR3 is 17 amino acids long. Trimming took off 0 bases at V and 4 bases at J, with 18 bases between the two ends. Germline assignment: CDR1 ENHRY and CDR2 SYGVKD. CDR3 sequence: CAISESLPGDRGYGYTF. CDR3 bases: TGTGCCATCAGTGAGTCGTTACCCGGAGACCGAGGCTATGGCTACACCTTC.

V usage is TRBV20-1 and J usage is TRBJ2-2; 14 bases agree with TRBD2. The CDR3 contains 17 residues. The V gene end was trimmed by 5 bases and the J gene end by 3 bases; junction bases not matched to a gene: 8. Germline V gene data show CDR1 as DFQATT and CDR2 as SNEGSKA (reference sequence). The CDR3 DNA reads TGCAGTGCTCGTGGACTAGCGGGAGGTGGGGACACCGGGGAGCTGTTTTTT. Translation gives CSARGLAGGGDTGELFF.